These T cell receptor beta chains were read from a single sample in a study of T cells in Graves' hyperthyroidism and ophthalmopathy. MiXCR was run by TCRdb on the multiplex PCR reads, yielding one entry per CDR3 protein. The top ten hold about 45% of the sample, which has 500,000 to 650,000 distinct CDR3 sequences, nearly 20% seen once. Source material: blood. Receptors originate from a man aged 40-49 years with Graves' ophthalmopathy. The CDR3 runs from the conserved cysteine through the conserved F or W. The order of the fields is CDR3 length, J gene, V gene, CDR3 protein.

len: 14
j_gene: TRBJ1-1
v_gene: TRBV19
CDR3aa: CASSLLQGGTEAFF

len: 16
j_gene: TRBJ2-7
v_gene: TRBV7-2
CDR3aa: CASSLVTAGGRSEQYF

len: 13
j_gene: TRBJ1-6
v_gene: TRBV12-3/TRBV12-4
CDR3aa: CASSLKGTSPLHF

len: 15
j_gene: TRBJ2-1
v_gene: TRBV6-1
CDR3aa: CASISLAASYNEQFF

len: 15
j_gene: TRBJ2-4
v_gene: TRBV5-6
CDR3aa: CAGSPTGQGMDIQYF

len: 15
j_gene: TRBJ2-5
v_gene: TRBV4-1
CDR3aa: CASSQPPGLQETQYF

len: 17
j_gene: TRBJ2-2
v_gene: TRBV5-1
CDR3aa: CASSHGLAGYSPGELFF

len: 15
j_gene: TRBJ2-2
v_gene: TRBV15
CDR3aa: CATSFRDRDTGELFF

len: 15
j_gene: TRBJ2-7
v_gene: TRBV18
CDR3aa: CASSPRGALNYEQYF

len: 19
j_gene: TRBJ2-6
v_gene: TRBV5-8
CDR3aa: CASSLSEGQGAVGANVLTF

len: 12
j_gene: TRBJ1-1
v_gene: TRBV24-1
CDR3aa: CATSDSSNVAFF

len: 15
j_gene: TRBJ2-3
v_gene: TRBV11-2
CDR3aa: CASSLEFSWADTQYF

len: 11
j_gene: TRBJ1-6
v_gene: TRBV30
CDR3aa: CAWSLNSPLHF

len: 15
j_gene: TRBJ2-5
v_gene: TRBV5-1
CDR3aa: CASSLGTDTSETQYF

len: 13
j_gene: TRBJ2-2
v_gene: TRBV20-1
CDR3aa: CSVEAGRSGELFF

len: 15
j_gene: TRBJ2-3
v_gene: TRBV7-9
CDR3aa: CASSLVSGLTDTQYF